Shown below are 18 T cell receptor beta chains from a single sample sequenced in a study of blood T cell repertoires in COVID-19. Profiled with immunoSEQ multiplex PCR; TCRdb holds only in-frame clones, not every one. The data hold 250,000 to 300,000 clones, with roughly nine tenths observed a single time. The material sequenced was peripheral blood. The receptors were sampled from a man between 18 and 29 years old with active or convalescent COVID-19.

A remark on this clone: Relative to the germline gene, one junction end is altered; a read error may explain this. The V call is TRBV2, the J call TRBJ1-6, with 8 bases that match TRBD1. The CDR3 loop spans 17 amino acids. In germline, CDR1 is SNHLY, CDR2 FYNNEI. CDR3 nucleotide sequence: TGTGCCAGCAGAGAAGGACAGGGAAGCTCCTATAATTCACCCCTCCACTTT. Translated: CASREGQGSSYNSPLHF.

CDR3 residues: CASSIGPGQGNQPQHF. In DNA, the CDR3 is TGTGCCAGTAGTATAGGGCCGGGACAGGGAAATCAGCCCCAGCATTTT. J is TRBJ1-5 and V is TRBV19, with 9 bases lining up with TRBD1. The CDR3 runs to 16 residues. Germline V gene sequence: CDR1 LNHDA, CDR2 SQIVND (reference sequence). Trimming removed 1 base from V and 4 bases from J; junction bases left unmatched: 5.

This chain connects TRBV19 to TRBJ1-2, with 8 bases lining up with TRBD1. V lost 2 bases, J lost 7 bases, and 9 bases stayed unmatched. The CDR3 has 15 amino acids. In germline, CDR1 is LNHDA, CDR2 SQIVND (reference sequence). Written as DNA, the CDR3 is TGTGCCAGTAGTATAACCCCGGACAGGGCGGCTGGCTACACCTTC. Translating it yields CASSITPDRAAGYTF.

The genes are TRBV6-2 or TRBV6-3 and TRBJ2-3; a weak D match, TRBD2 (7 bases). CDR1 and CDR2 (germline): MNHEY, SVGEGT. Trimming removed 6 bases from V and 5 bases from J, with 27 bases in between. The CDR3 is made up of 18 amino acids. The CDR3 spells CASSSSIPQGWEGDTQYF. The CDR3 nucleotides read TGTGCCAGCAGCTCCTCCATCCCCCAGGGGTGGGAGGGAGATACGCAGTATTTT.

V and J are TRBV6-2 or TRBV6-3 and TRBJ2-1; D gene uncertain. Trimming removed 2 bases from V and 3 bases from J, with 8 bases in between. The CDR3 length is 14 residues. Per the germline V gene, CDR1 is MNHEY and CDR2 is SVGEGT. For the CDR3, the DNA is TGTGCCAGCAGTTACGAGGTGGGCTACAATGAGCAGTTCTTC. This gives the protein CASSYEVGYNEQFF.

The chain is built from TRBV18 and TRBJ1-3; 7 bases are a match to TRBD1. This CDR3 region has 15 residues. CDR1 and CDR2 from the germline V gene are KGHSH and LQKENI. Trimming cost V 4 bases and J 2 bases; bases outside gene matches: 5. The CDR3 nucleotides read TGTGCCAGCTCACTCGAGGGGGCGACTGGAAACACCATATATTTT. Protein product: CASSLEGATGNTIYF.

This sequence joins TRBV29-1 and TRBJ1-3, with D tentatively TRBD1 (5 bases). CDR1 is SQVTM and CDR2 is ANQGSEA in the germline V gene. Trimming removed 1 base from V and 3 bases from J, with 13 bases in between. This CDR3 contains 15 residues. CDR3 DNA: TGCAGCGTTGAAGGGGAAAGGGGCCTTGGAAACACCATATATTTT. Its translation: CSVEGERGLGNTIYF.

Ten or more counts support this clone. CDR3 region: CASSQGSGGGNTIYF. As DNA, the CDR3 is TGCGCCAGCAGCCAAGGATCGGGAGGGGGAAACACCATATATTTT. The rearrangement joins TRBV4-1 to TRBJ1-3; unclear D gene. The CDR3 spans 15 residues. V was shortened by 1 base and J by 4 bases, with 11 bases between the two germline ends. CDR1 MGHRA and CDR2 YSYEKL come from the germline V gene.

The chain carries TRBV7-8 and TRBJ2-1; 8 bases are shared with TRBD1. V was pared by 10 bases and J by 9 bases, with 14 bases of the junction left unmatched. The CDR3 is made up of 14 amino acids. The germline V gene has CDR1 SGHVS and CDR2 FQNEAQ. The chain's CDR3 is CATSRTGLLGEQFF. For the CDR3, the DNA is TGTGCCACCTCCAGGACAGGGCTGTTGGGTGAGCAGTTCTTC.

The CDR3 coding sequence is TGCAGCGTCGGACAGCTCGATCAGCCCCAGCATTTT. Amino acid sequence: CSVGQLDQPQHF. The rearrangement links TRBV29-1 to TRBJ1-5, with D possibly being TRBD1 (6 bases). Between the trimmed V and J ends, which lost 6 bases and 5 bases, there was a span of 11 bases. The germline gives CDR1 SQVTM, CDR2 ANQGSEA. The CDR3 extends over 12 amino acids. Full variable domain (rest looked up from reference TRBV29-1 and TRBJ1-5): SAVISQKPSRDICQRGTSLTIQCQVDSQVTMMFWYRQQPGQSLTLIATANQGSEATYESGFVIDKFPISRPNLTFSTLTVSNMSPEDSSIYLCSVGQLDQPQHFGDGTRLSIL.

The chain is built from TRBV29-1 and TRBJ1-5; D is possibly TRBD1 (5 bases). The CDR3 has 14 residues. Germline assignment: CDR1 SQVTM and CDR2 ANQGSEA. Trimming cost V 7 bases and J 0 bases, with 13 bases left between them. The CDR3 loop reads CSAGTGDSNQPQHF. The CDR3 DNA follows: TGCAGCGCAGGGACTGGAGATAGCAATCAGCCCCAGCATTTT.

The chain employs TRBV2 and TRBJ2-2; TRBD2 agrees at 7 bases. The CDR3 totals 15 residues. J was trimmed by 4 bases and V by 4 bases; bases with no gene match: 6. The germline CDR1 and CDR2 sequences are SNHLY and FYNNEI. This CDR3 is CASSASGPGTGELFF. The CDR3 DNA reads TGTGCCAGCAGTGCTAGCGGCCCGGGCACCGGGGAGCTGTTTTTT.

V is TRBV28 and J is TRBJ1-5; TRBD1 is a possible D gene (6 bases). The CDR3 is made up of 15 amino acids. With 3 bases removed from V and 5 bases from J, the gap between germline ends came to 14 bases. CDR1 is MDHEN and CDR2 is SYDVKM in the germline V gene. CDR3 nucleotides: TGTGCCAGCAGTTTTGGGGGGGCGGTAGATCAGCCCCAGCATTTT. Protein sequence: CASSFGGAVDQPQHF.

The V call is TRBV9, the J call TRBJ2-2; weak D call: TRBD1 (5 bases). The ends were cut back, 2 bases at V and 0 bases at J, with 8 bases in the middle. This CDR3 has 15 amino acids. Germline V lookup: CDR1 SGDLS, CDR2 YYNGEE. Here the CDR3 reads CASSVRTSNTGELFF. Here the CDR3 DNA reads TGTGCCAGCAGCGTGAGGACATCGAACACCGGGGAGCTGTTTTTT.

This clone was counted a few times. The V and J genes are TRBV19 and TRBJ1-2; the match to TRBD1 covers 8 bases. Germline V CDR1 and CDR2: LNHDA, SQIVND (reference sequence). V lost 3 bases and J lost 6; bases outside the gene matches: 18. This CDR3 has 18 amino acids. The CDR3 DNA reads as TGTGCCAGTAGTATTTTATATAGGCAGGGGGCCGGGAATGATGGCTACACCTTC. Its protein is CASSILYRQGAGNDGYTF.

The CDR3 DNA reads TGTGCCAGCAGGGTCGGACAGGGCGGTGAGCAGTTCTTC. This sequence encodes CASRVGQGGEQFF. This chain connects TRBV6-6 to TRBJ2-1; 8 bases are a match to TRBD1. Per germline, CDR1 MNHNY and CDR2 SVGAGI (reference sequence). This CDR3 region has 13 residues. J gave up 9 bases and V 6 bases, and 7 bases lay outside the gene matches.

This clone was picked up a small number of times. CDR3 sequence reads: CASSATGEYTF. The CDR3 region has the DNA TGTGCCAGCAGCGCGACAGGGGAGTACACCTTC. The J gene is TRBJ1-2, the V gene TRBV9; TRBD1 agrees at 8 bases. Germline CDR1 and CDR2: SGDLS and YYNGEE. This CDR3 is 11 amino acids long. V shed 3 bases and J 11 bases; nucleotides not matched to a gene: 3.

V is TRBV6-2 or TRBV6-3 and J is TRBJ1-3; maybe TRBD1 (6 bases). Trimming stripped 7 bases from V and 1 base from J, with 17 bases between. The length of the CDR3 is 16 residues. The V gene's germline CDR1 is MNHEY and CDR2 SVGEGT. The CDR3 here is CASTPGGAVSGNTIYF. The DNA for the CDR3 is TGTGCCAGCACCCCGGGGGGGGCCGTTTCTGGAAACACCATATATTTT.